The 8 T cell receptor beta chains listed next were all sequenced from one sample in a study of breast tumors, draining lymph nodes, adjacent tissues. TCRdb fed the multiplex PCR reads into MiXCR, producing one record per CDR3 protein. The sample has 150,000 to 250,000 distinct CDR3 sequences, roughly 29% seen once. The lymph nodes were axillary draining lymph nodes from breast cancer patients. The sample was axillary lymph node tissue. The source is a female donor with breast cancer. Some clones in this sample may be carry-over from other donors' samples.

Turning to this clonotype: A much larger clone lies a single base off, so this may be a read error. The chain links TRBV3-1 to TRBJ2-5, with D hard to call. Per germline, CDR1 LGHDT and CDR2 YNNKEL (reference sequence). This CDR3 comprises 15 residues. CDR3 bases: TGTGCCAGCAGCCATCGCAGAGACTTCCAAGAGACCCAGTGCTTC. It translates to CASSHRRDFQETQCF.

CDR3 sequence reads: CASIEGGTKNIQYF. For the CDR3, the DNA is TGTGCCAGCATTGAGGGAGGAACCAAAAACATTCAGTACTTC. This chain uses TRBV6-1 with TRBJ2-4; a weak D match, TRBD2 (6 bases). The germline V gene encodes CDR1 MNHNS and CDR2 SASEGT. The V gene lost 7 bases and the J gene lost 2 bases, with 12 bases spanning the gap. The CDR3 consists of 14 residues.

Many counts were recorded for this clonotype. V and J are TRBV6-4 and TRBJ1-6, with D tentatively TRBD1 (6 bases). V was pared by 5 bases and J by 1 base, with 21 bases between. The length of the CDR3 is 19 residues. CDR1 MRHNA and CDR2 SNTAGT come from the germline V gene. The CDR3 spells CASSHTRGGAESYNSPLHF. The CDR3 nucleotides are TGTGCCAGCAGTCACACTCGAGGGGGGGCGGAATCCTATAATTCACCCCTCCACTTT.

This clonotype showed up many times. The chain uses TRBV6-2 or TRBV6-3 and TRBJ1-6; D might be TRBD1 (5 bases). From germline, CDR1 is MNHEY and CDR2 SVGEGT. V was cut by 5 bases and J by 11 bases, with 10 bases left in between. This CDR3 has 12 residues. CDR3 nucleotide sequence: TGTGCCAGCAGTCGGGGCTACACACCCCTCCACTTT. Its protein is CASSRGYTPLHF.

This clonotype was seen repeatedly, ten times or more. J is TRBJ2-1 and V is TRBV18; possibly TRBD1 for D (6 bases). The germline V gene encodes CDR1 KGHSH and CDR2 LQKENI. The CDR3 contains 13 residues. V gave up 3 bases and J gave up 9 bases, with 12 bases separating them. The CDR3 is CASSPYREPEQFF. The CDR3, as DNA: TGTGCCAGCTCACCCTACAGGGAGCCTGAGCAGTTCTTC.

This clonotype was counted ten times or more. The J gene is TRBJ2-3, the V gene TRBV13; D is unclear. The V end was cut by 3 bases, the J end by 3 bases, with 10 bases between. The CDR3 sequence is 14 residues long. The germline V gene encodes CDR1 PRHDT and CDR2 FYEKMQ (reference sequence). DNA of the CDR3: TGTGCCAGCAGCTTGGGTACGCTTACAGATACGCAGTATTTT. Translated, it gives CASSLGTLTDTQYF.

V gene TRBV12-3 or TRBV12-4 combines with J gene TRBJ2-7, with 8 bases lining up with TRBD1. Germline trimming cut 4 bases from V and 4 bases from J; bases unmatched to any gene: 0. The CDR3 runs 12 residues. CDR3 DNA: TGTGCCAGCAGTTGGGACAGGTACGAGCAGTACTTC. Amino acids: CASSWDRYEQYF.

This clonotype was observed many times. The J gene is TRBJ2-7, the V gene TRBV7-3, with TRBD2 matching 8 bases. Germline V gene data show CDR1 as SGHTA and CDR2 as FQGTGA. The V and J ends lost 0 bases and 4 bases, in that order; junction bases with no gene match: 5. The CDR3 runs to 15 residues. The chain's CDR3 is CASSLTQAGVYEQYF. The CDR3, as DNA: TGTGCCAGCAGCTTAACTCAAGCGGGGGTTTACGAGCAGTACTTC. The full variable domain, rest sourced from reference TRBV7-3 and TRBJ2-7, is GAGVSQTPSNKVTEKGKYVELRCDPISGHTALYWYRQSLGQGPEFLIYFQGTGAADDSGLPNDRFFAVRPEGSVSTLKIQRTERGDSAVYLCASSLTQAGVYEQYFGPGTRLTVT.